This T cell receptor (beta chain) was identified during a study of blood T cell repertoires in COVID-19. Study in general: Samples came from the United States, Italy and Spain, spanning acute and convalescent COVID-19.

The participants were between roughly 18 and 89 years old and came from fewer than 25 US areas. Participants classified as exposed had met a COVID-19 case within 2 weeks before study entry. The CDR3 runs to 17 residues. V trimming: 4 bases; J trimming: 2 bases; junction bases outside the gene matches: 3. The germline V gene has CDR1 SGHTS and CDR2 YDEGEE. Per the original methods: It was from reference gene primer amplification that nucleated cell counts were estimated. Here immunoSEQ multiplex PCR was the method, and the copy in TCRdb shows in-frame clones only, minus some. The DNA gave D and trimming, while V, J and clone size come from that table. The table lists a few hundred thousand clones, roughly 85% of them singletons.

The specimen was PBMCs or T cells enriched from blood (not recorded which). This chain connects TRBV5-8 to TRBJ2-1, with 16 positions matching TRBD2. This sequence originates from a woman aged 45-59 years who had been exposed to COVID-19. The CDR3 loop reads CASSPGTSGGAYNEQFF. The DNA of the CDR3 is TGTGCCAGCAGCCCCGGGACTAGCGGGGGGGCCTACAATGAGCAGTTCTTC.